This T cell receptor beta chain came from a study of beta chain features in type 1 diabetes. Study findings and constraints: The study left unresolved whether HLA type influences TCRB rearrangement.

The CDR3 loop spans 15 amino acids. Investigators reverse transcribed all isolated RNA, so they sequenced expressed TCRB transcripts. Method: immunoSEQ multiplex PCR; TCRdb's copy keeps in-frame clones and lacks some. The sample carries about 350,000 clones, roughly 21% recorded once. This clone was detected a few times. Its target is not known. This chain uses TRBV1 with TRBJ2-1; TRBD1 is taken as the D call from the table, unchecked against the DNA. TRBV1 is a listed pseudogene. This clonotype was obtained from a woman aged 18 to 35 in good health. The sample comprised naive CD4+ T cells from blood. The CDR3 DNA sequence: TGCACCAGCAGCCAATACAGGGCAGGCTACAATGAGCAGTTCTTC. Protein: CTSSQYRAGYNEQFF.